Listed here are 7 T cell receptor beta chains from one sample, sequenced in a study of T cell responses to AZD1222 COVID-19 vaccine. Repertoires were generated with immunoSEQ multiplex PCR, while TCRdb's copy carries only in-frame clones and drops some. The sample carries around 200,000 clones, 90% to 95% recorded once. This sample comprised peripheral blood, obtained 28 days after the second AZD1222 dose. These receptors were obtained from an adult who received the AZD1222 COVID-19 vaccine.

V is TRBV24-1 and J is TRBJ2-3; D call uncertain. Germline V gene lookup returns CDR1 KGHDR and CDR2 SFDVKD. Trimming left V 4 bases short and J 5 bases short, with 9 bases between. The CDR3 is 13 amino acids. CDR3 DNA sequence: TGTGCCACCAGTGACCCCCCTGTAGATACGCAGTATTTT. Its translation: CATSDPPVDTQYF.

This chain uses TRBV5-1 with TRBJ2-2; a possible D gene is TRBD2 (5 bases). There are 14 residues in the CDR3. Germline V lookup: CDR1 SGHRS, CDR2 YFSETQ. V lost 4 bases, J lost 3 bases, and 10 bases lay in between. This chain's CDR3 is CASSGAVDTGELFF. CDR3 DNA sequence: TGCGCCAGCAGCGGAGCGGTAGACACCGGGGAGCTGTTTTTT.

The genes are TRBV5-1 and TRBJ1-3; weak D call: TRBD1 (5 bases). This CDR3 has 15 amino acids. Germline loops: CDR1 SGHRS, CDR2 YFSETQ. V gave up 3 bases and J gave up 4 bases, with 14 bases separating them. For the CDR3, the DNA is TGCGCCAGCAGCTGGGGCCAGGGATCAGGAAACACCATATATTTT. Translating it yields CASSWGQGSGNTIYF.

This chain links TRBV2 with TRBJ2-5; TRBD1 is a possible D gene (6 bases). Trimming took 6 bases from V and 5 from J, leaving 16 bases between them. There are 14 residues in the CDR3. Germline values: CDR1 SNHLY, CDR2 FYNNEI. CDR3 nucleotides: TGTGCCAGCAGGAGGGACACCCCCGGGGAGACCCAGTACTTC. The encoded protein is CASRRDTPGETQYF.

This chain connects TRBV12-3 or TRBV12-4 to TRBJ2-7; D call uncertain. Trimming left V 2 bases short and J 6 bases short, with 8 bases between. The CDR3 contains 12 residues. The chain's CDR3 is CASSLLSIEQYF. The CDR3 coding sequence is TGTGCCAGCAGTTTACTAAGCATCGAGCAGTACTTC.

V gene TRBV19 combines with J gene TRBJ2-6; D gene ambiguous. The germline gives CDR1 LNHDA, CDR2 SQIVND (reference sequence). This CDR3 contains 14 residues. V gave up 5 bases and J gave up 1 base, with 6 bases separating them. The CDR3 DNA sequence: TGTGCCAGTAGTCTAGGATCTGGGGCCAACGTCCTGACTTTC. Amino acids: CASSLGSGANVLTF.

V and J are TRBV29-1 and TRBJ1-1; D is unresolved. The CDR3 totals 13 residues. Trimming cost V 7 bases and J 0 bases, with 12 bases left between them. Germline V gene data show CDR1 as SQVTM and CDR2 as ANQGSEA. CDR3 protein: CSARTALNTEAFF. CDR3 DNA sequence: TGCAGCGCTAGGACGGCCCTGAACACTGAAGCTTTCTTT.